A selection of T cell receptor beta chains follows, all from one sample in a study of beta chain features in type 1 diabetes. Profiled with immunoSEQ multiplex PCR; TCRdb holds only in-frame clones, not every one. The data show roughly 100,000 clones, under 30% seen once. Sequencing input: central memory CD4+ T cells from blood. The receptors stem from a young woman with type 1 diabetes. Both conserved end residues are part of each CDR3. Fields, in order: V gene, clone size, D gene, J gene, CDR3 DNA, CDR3 protein. D genes are given only for firm matches. Not all rows give a size; the values are once, few, many and, for expanded clones, a class.

TRBV2	NA	TRBD1	TRBJ2-1	TGTGCCAGCAGGCTCAACAGGGGAAGCGTCTACAATGAGCAGTTCTTC	CASRLNRGSVYNEQFF
TRBV5-1	NA	NA	TRBJ2-3	TGCGCCAGCAGCTTGGGCCTTACTTCAGATACGCAGTATTTT	CASSLGLTSDTQYF
TRBV12-2	few	NA	TRBJ2-2	TGTGCCGCCCACACCTCAGCGGGAGCGGGGGAGCTGTTTTTT	CAAHTSAGAGELFF
TRBV5-1	NA	TRBD2	TRBJ2-5	TGCGCCAGCAGCTTTGGGAGGGAGGGCCAACGGGGGACCCAGTACTTC	CASSFGREGQRGTQYF
TRBV5-1	few	NA	TRBJ2-1	TGCGCCAGCAGCTTGGGACTAGATAGCTCCAATGAGCAGTTCTTC	CASSLGLDSSNEQFF
TRBV7-2	few	TRBD2	TRBJ2-3	TGTGCCAGCAGGAGATGGGGGGGGAGCACAGATACGCAGTATTTT	CASRRWGGSTDTQYF
TRBV28	NA	NA	TRBJ1-2	TGTGCCAGCAGGGCCGGGACACGGACTTATGGCTACACCTTC	CASRAGTRTYGYTF
TRBV7-9	NA	TRBD2	TRBJ2-1	TGTGCCAGCAGCTCTCTAGCGGGAGCGTCCAATGAGCAGTTCTTC	CASSSLAGASNEQFF
TRBV18	few	NA	TRBJ1-1	TGTGCCAGCTCACCACCGGGAGCCGGGGTCACTGAAGCTTTCTTT	CASSPPGAGVTEAFF
TRBV6-5	NA	TRBD2	TRBJ2-3	TGTGCCAGCAGTTATAGCGGGAGAACAGATACGCAGTATTTT	CASSYSGRTDTQYF
TRBV2	few	NA	TRBJ2-1	NA	CASSGVASGSLF
TRBV6-5	few	NA	TRBJ2-3	TGTGCCAGCAGCCGCGCAGGGCGCAGGGATACGCAGTATTTT	CASSRAGRRDTQYF
TRBV7-9	few	NA	TRBJ1-1	TGTGCCAGCAGCCAACAGGGGAACACTGAAGCTTTCTTT	CASSQQGNTEAFF
TRBV5-1	NA	TRBD2	TRBJ2-5	TGCGCCAGCAGCCTAGCGGGAGAGTACCAAGAGACCCAGTACTTC	CASSLAGEYQETQYF